This T cell receptor (beta chain) was documented in a study of cytomegalovirus exposure and HLA in healthy donors. The study, taken as a whole, reports: It was reported that the classifier diagnosed cytomegalovirus status with high specificity and sensitivity in both the original and validation cohorts. Most TCR sequences showed up rarely, but some public TCRs showed up in many donors. The study labeled 164 TCR beta chains cytomegalovirus-associated.

Trimming removed 2 bases from V and 1 base from J; junction bases left unmatched: 8. In germline, CDR1 is MDHEN, CDR2 SYDVKM. The CDR3 has 16 residues. As to this clone: Its antigen is currently unknown.

TCRdb's copy holds only in-frame clones and misses some; the assay was immunoSEQ multiplex PCR. The data hold approximately 120,000 clones, with 89% observed a single time. V gene TRBV28 combines with J gene TRBJ2-7; 7 bases agree with TRBD1. The receptor's source is a woman under 30 in good health and CMV-seronegative. The sequenced sample consisted of PBMCs. Here the CDR3 reads CASSLNFVDRSYEQYF. The CDR3 DNA is TGTGCCAGCAGTTTAAATTTCGTGGACAGGTCCTACGAGCAGTACTTC.